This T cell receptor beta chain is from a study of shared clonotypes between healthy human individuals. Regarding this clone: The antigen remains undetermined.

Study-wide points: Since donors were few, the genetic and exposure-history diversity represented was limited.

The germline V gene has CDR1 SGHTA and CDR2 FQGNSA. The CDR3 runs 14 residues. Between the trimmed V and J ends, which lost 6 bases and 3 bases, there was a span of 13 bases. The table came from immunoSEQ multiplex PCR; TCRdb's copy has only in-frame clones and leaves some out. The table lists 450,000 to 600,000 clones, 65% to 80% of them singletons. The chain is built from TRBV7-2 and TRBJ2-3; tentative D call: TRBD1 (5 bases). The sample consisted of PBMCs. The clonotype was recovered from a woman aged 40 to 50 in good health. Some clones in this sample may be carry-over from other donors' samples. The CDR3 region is CASRKPGATDTQYF. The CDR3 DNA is TGTGCCAGCAGAAAACCTGGGGCTACAGATACGCAGTATTTT.